This entry is about one T cell receptor beta chain. The sample comes from a study of T cells after yellow fever vaccination. V lost 4 bases and J 12 bases, leaving 12 bases between the germline ends. The length of the CDR3 is 10 residues. Germline V gives CDR1 SQVTM, CDR2 ANQGSEA. TCRdb processed the 5' RACE reads anew with MiXCR; each CDR3 protein has one entry. The sample lists 50,000 or so distinct CDR3 sequences; approximately 6.9% were seen once. This clonotype was sampled from a man in his late teens or twenties who received the YFV17D yellow fever vaccine. The rearrangement joins TRBV29-1 to TRBJ1-2; D call uncertain. The material sequenced was CD8+ T cells sorted from PBMCs, taken on the day of the first yellow fever vaccination. The CDR3: CSVVQGSHTF. In DNA, the CDR3 is TGCAGCGTTGTTCAAGGATCCCACACCTTC.